The present T cell receptor beta chain was sequenced within a study of CXCR3-negative and CXCR3-positive naive CD8 T cells. Regarding the study as a whole: Diversity in memory CD8+ cells fell much lower than the comparably high levels seen in both naive subsets. Naive CXCR3-positive cells had TRB CDR3s more hydrophobic than those of CXCR3-negative naive cells. Surface CD5 looked about the same in the naive subsets, so the authors worked out TCR strength from TRB CDR3 properties. Naive CXCR3-positive and CXCR3-negative cells shared similar TRBV-TRBJ usage, unlike memory cells.

The CDR3 totals 16 residues. Per germline, CDR1 SGHAT and CDR2 FQNNGV. 5' RACE with UMI labels generated the TRB cDNA libraries. TCRdb reprocessed the 5' RACE reads and keeps a single row for each CDR3 protein, giving no DNA. This sample contains some 130,000 distinct CDR3 sequences. About this clonotype: Its target is unknown.

The V call is TRBV11-2, the J call TRBJ1-1; the D call of TRBD1 rests on TCRdb alone, since no DNA is present to check it. The source material was naive CXCR3+ CD8+ T cells from blood. Subset denoted: CD45RO-CCR7+CD27+CD95- naive CD8+ T cells expressing CXCR3 (TNR3+). This receptor was obtained from a human donor in good health. Some clones in this sample may be carry-over from other donors' samples. CDR3 amino acids: CASSSGTGTLNTEAFF.